This TCR beta chain is drawn from a study of regulatory T cells in long-lasting Graves disease. This clonotype was seen a few times. J was trimmed by 4 bases and V by 4 bases; bases with no gene match: 10. The CDR3 has 16 amino acids. Germline V gene lookup returns CDR1 KGHDR and CDR2 SFDVKD. With iRepertoire HTBI primers and Arm-PCR of CDR3 regions, TCR beta libraries were built. TCRdb ran MiXCR on the multiplex PCR reads and lists one entry per CDR3 protein. The table records a few hundred thousand distinct CDR3 sequences, around 15% of them present only once. The time point: newly diagnosed GD, antithyroid drugs for less than 3 months. Extracted PBMC RNA gave rise to the TCR library. A further study also used this sample, focusing on T cells in Graves' hyperthyroidism and ophthalmopathy. From that paper: With the HTBI primer set, the TCR CDR3 went through a first round of RT-PCR.

The chain employs TRBV24-1 and TRBJ2-5; the match to TRBD1 covers 8 bases. Sequenced material: peripheral blood mononuclear cells (PBMCs), taken at new diagnosis, from a patient treated with antithyroid drugs. The clonotype comes from a woman aged 18-30 years with Graves disease. The CDR3 DNA reads TGTGCCACCAGTGACCCGACAGGGGAAGGTAGAGAGACCCAGTACTTC. Residues: CATSDPTGEGRETQYF.